This T cell receptor (beta chain) came from a study of T cells in Graves' hyperthyroidism and ophthalmopathy (dated 2019 in TCRdb). For context, the study as a whole: Peripheral blood samples were taken at the time of initial diagnosis, prior to any treatment. To identify distinguishing TCR V-J signatures, a discovery cohort of 90 to 100 patients was used, comprising under 45 with Graves' ophthalmopathy and some 60 with stable Graves' hyperthyroidism. An independent validation cohort of around 20 hyperthyroidism patients and 17 patients who later progressed to ophthalmopathy tested prospective prediction of ophthalmopathy. The roughly 91 discovery patients were randomly divided into training and test sets at a 7:3 ratio. The study also compared thyroid tissue and blood T-cell repertoires from about six Graves' hyperthyroidism patients. After blood sampling, hyperthyroidism patients were treated with methimazole at a starting dose of 30 mg daily, and ophthalmopathy patients were treated with high-dose intravenous methylprednisolone. The paper describes TCR Vbeta CDR3 sequencing of 140 or so peripheral blood samples, made up of 43 ophthalmopathy patients, roughly 80 hyperthyroidism patients and 17 progressor patients. Broad study findings and their caveats: Sample size was not statistically predetermined, and blinding of investigators to group allocation was not performed. In validation, the model predicted progression to ophthalmopathy with about 71% sensitivity and about 73% specificity, a median of approximately 6.7 months before onset. In cross-validation, a model built on a 13 V-J signature told ophthalmopathy apart from stable hyperthyroidism with over 85% sensitivity and roughly 82% specificity, and in testing the same model reached 80%/75%. Most expanded thyroid clonotypes (frequency above 0.001) were also detected in blood, suggesting blood repertoires may reflect thyroid immune responses.

CDR1 and CDR2 (LNHNV, YYDKDF) derive from the germline V gene (reference sequence). The cysteine opens and the phenylalanine closes a CDR3 of 15 amino acids. Only the CDR3 part of the read is kept: 45 bases, read in frame from the first base. This clonotype was counted a few times. The target of this receptor is not known. One end of the junction varies from germline; a read error may be responsible. The TCR beta CDR3 regions were amplified from the RNA transcripts. A first-round RT-PCR of the TCR CDR3 used the HTBI primer set with the Qiagen OneStep RT-PCR kit. Libraries were constructed in a second round of multiplex PCR, after which size selection and purification were carried out. Paired-end sequencing of the libraries was performed with 100 bp reads on an Illumina HiSeq2000. The paper's processing steps were these. SOAPnuke was used to process the raw data, throwing out any read that contained adapters or uncalled bases, had a mean Phred below 15, or lacked an exact constant-primer or identifier match. COPE v1.2.5 was used to merge high-quality paired reads, and clonotypes were defined as unique nucleotide sequences. MiTCR v1.1 was used to align clonotypes to the IMGT TRBV, TRBD and TRBJ reference segments. Analysis was restricted to V-J combinations with a frequency above 0.0001, which covered 99.2% of repertoires. The TCS score was defined as F50 (clonal expansion) divided by E x V (chaos), with BLOSUM62-based TCRdist calculated between CDR3 peptides within each V-J. Welch's t-statistics and random forest reduced just over 500 V-J features to about 12, which were used in a naive Bayes classifier (R e1071). The Morisita-Horn index was used to measure how similar the thyroid and blood repertoires were. Using fastp trimming at Q25 and MiXCR clonotype assembly, TCRdb reanalyzed the public sequencing data and kept in-frame beta chains. Each record represents a unique CDR3 protein, reported with the most common genes and DNA among its rows. In this record, the V and J calls reflect TCRdb's handling and not the investigators' own analysis. The sample table records around 800,000 distinct CDR3 sequences; roughly 37% of these occur just once. The ten largest clones take up about 9% of the sample.

A patient counted as having stable Graves' hyperthyroidism if no progression to ophthalmopathy occurred over 18 months of follow-up. Hyperthyroidism patients were newly diagnosed, had a disease duration of under 2 months, and were aged 18 to 65 years. The study excluded patients with uncontrolled infections, other autoimmune diseases, pregnancy or lactation. Diagnoses were based on clinical symptoms, serum thyroxine and TRAb, thyroid ultrasound and orbital computed tomography. PBMCs were isolated from more than 8 ml of fresh peripheral blood by Ficoll-Paque density gradient centrifugation. Total RNA was extracted using Trizol reagent, and RNA quality was assessed on an Agilent 2100 Bioanalyzer.

Sequencing input: blood. Rearrangement joined TRBV15 to TRBJ2-7, with the D assignment possibly TRBD1 or TRBD2, given 5 matching bases for each. The TCR comes from a man younger than 35 with Graves' hyperthyroidism. The DNA sequence follows: TGTGCCACCAGCGGAGACCGGGACGCTTTTTACGAGCAGTACTTC. This translates into CATSGDRDAFYEQYF. The entire variable domain, with the stretches around the CDR3 drawn from the reference TRBV15 and TRBJ2-7 proteins, is DAMVIQNPRYQVTQFGKPVTLSCSQTLNHNVMYWYQQKSSQAPKLLFHYYDKDFNNEADTPDNFQSRRPNTSFCFLDIRSPGLGDTAMYLCATSGDRDAFYEQYFGPGTRLTVT.